This T cell receptor (beta chain) was retrieved from a study of metastatic and nonmetastatic thyroid tumors. Study-level background: Across blood and tumor or nodule tissue, repertoires from malignant and benign thyroid patients were compared with one another. Study-level points and caveats: Within blood and tumor, benign nodules reportedly had significantly lower TCR beta diversity than malignant thyroid tumors did.

Of note for this clone: Its antigen remains unidentified.

How the authors handled the data: CDR3 was compared across clinicopathological groups, and the resulting differences were used to build a distant-metastasis classifier for papillary thyroid cancer. Using MiXCR, TCRdb reanalyzed the PCR reads. The authors' filters were not applied to this entry. Here the sample spans 25,000 or so clones, around a sixth being singletons. With 5 bases removed from V and 5 bases from J, the gap between germline ends came to 16 bases. This CDR3 contains 13 residues. Germline CDR1 reads DFQATT; CDR2 reads SNEGSKA (reference sequence). Each patient came to thyroid surgery without any prior treatment (of any kind).

The chain combines TRBV20-1 with TRBJ2-7, with D possibly TRBD1 on 5 matching bases. This clonotype was obtained from a male donor with papillary thyroid cancer or a benign thyroid nodule (not recorded which). Some clones in this sample may be carry-over from other donors' samples. Sequencing was performed on blood. For the CDR3, the DNA is TGCAGTGCTCAAACTGGGGCCCCCCACGAGCAGTACTTC. Amino acid sequence: CSAQTGAPHEQYF.